This is a list of T cell receptor beta chains from one sample in a study of radiotherapy plus CTLA-4 blockade in lung cancer. Some clones are missing from TCRdb's copy, which holds only in-frame ones; the method was immunoSEQ multiplex PCR. This sample has 65,000 to 100,000 clones, with roughly four fifths found just once. Sequenced material: peripheral blood, taken from a patient treated with radiotherapy plus ipilimumab. These receptors were taken from a human donor with non-small cell lung cancer who had stable disease on radiotherapy plus ipilimumab. The CDR3 runs from the conserved cysteine through the conserved F or W. D genes are given only for firm matches. Expanded clones are given a class, and other clones once, few, many or no size at all.

clone_size j_call d_call v_call cdr3_nt cdr3_aa
once TRBJ1-1 TRBD1 TRBV5-1 TGCGCCAGCAGCTTGGAGGGGGCCGGGAACACTGAAGCTTTCTTT CASSLEGAGNTEAFF
- TRBJ2-1 - TRBV7-9 TGTGCCAGCAGCTTAGCACTTAAATACAATGAGCAGTTCTTC CASSLALKYNEQFF
few TRBJ1-4 - TRBV5-1 TGCGCCAGCAGCTTGAAGGACACGGAGGAAAAACTGTTTTTT CASSLKDTEEKLFF
- TRBJ2-1 TRBD2 TRBV18 TGTGCCAGCTCACCAGGGACTAGCGTTGAGCAGTTCTTC CASSPGTSVEQFF
- TRBJ2-7 - TRBV7-9 TGTGCCAGCAGCTTAGTGACCTACGAGCAGTACTTC CASSLVTYEQYF
once TRBJ2-1 - TRBV30 TGTGCCTGGAGTGGCGGGGGCAGCCCCCTTTACAATGAGCAGTTCTTC CAWSGGGSPLYNEQFF
- TRBJ2-1 - TRBV28 TGTGCCAGCAGTTTCGAGGAGAGCTCCTACAATGAGCAGTTCTTC CASSFEESSYNEQFF
once TRBJ2-7 TRBD2 TRBV4-2 TGTGCCAGCAGCCAAGAGGGTAGCGGGGGCTACGAGCAGTACTTC CASSQEGSGGYEQYF
- TRBJ1-2 TRBD1 TRBV28 TGTGCCAGCATGGGACCGGGACAGGGTTACATTAACTATGGCTACACCTTC CASMGPGQGYINYGYTF
- TRBJ2-4 TRBD2 TRBV7-2 TGTGCCAGCAGCCTGAGCACTAGCGGGAGAGCTCAGTACTTC CASSLSTSGRAQYF
- TRBJ1-5 TRBD1 TRBV5-3 TGTGCCAGAAGTTGGGACAGGATTGGAAATCAGCCCCAGCATTTT CARSWDRIGNQPQHF
- TRBJ2-1 - TRBV20-1 TGCAGTGCTAGTCCCGGGATTGAGCAGTTCTTC CSASPGIEQFF
once TRBJ2-3 TRBD1 TRBV5-6 TGTGCCAGCAGACTGGGGACAGGGGCAGATACGCAGTATTTT CASRLGTGADTQYF
few TRBJ1-5 - TRBV28 TGTGCCAGCAGTCCGACAGGAAATTTGCAGCCCCAGCATTTT CASSPTGNLQPQHF
- TRBJ2-3 TRBD2 TRBV5-1 TGCGCCAGCAGCTTGGTAGTAGCGGGGGGCACAGATACGCAGTATTTT CASSLVVAGGTDTQYF
- TRBJ2-2 - TRBV7-6 TGTGCCAGCAGCTTAGGCGCAGCAGCGAACACCGGGGAGCTGTTTTTT CASSLGAAANTGELFF
- TRBJ2-7 - TRBV30 TGTGCCTGGAGGCCCCCCGTCTCCTACGAGCAGTACTTC CAWRPPVSYEQYF
- TRBJ2-2 - TRBV5-1 TGCGCCAGCAGGCAGGGAGACACCGGGGAGCTGTTTTTT CASRQGDTGELFF
- TRBJ1-3 - TRBV28 TGTGCCAGCATCGAAGCTGGAAACACCATATATTTT CASIEAGNTIYF
- TRBJ1-1 - TRBV29-1 TGCAGCGTTCCTCTCCGGGACCATGGACACACTGAAGCTTTCTTT CSVPLRDHGHTEAFF
- TRBJ2-2 - TRBV9 TGTGCCAGCAGGAACGGACACGGGTACACCGGGGAGCTGTTTTTT CASRNGHGYTGELFF
- TRBJ2-5 - TRBV18 TGTGCCAGCTCACCAGGTCACGGGGAGACCCAGTACTTC CASSPGHGETQYF
- TRBJ2-7 - TRBV28 TGTGCCAGCAGTCCATATCGGGGGGCACGCGAGCAGTACTTC CASSPYRGAREQYF
- TRBJ2-3 TRBD2 TRBV27 TGTGCCAGCAGTTTTCTAGCGGGAGGCACAGATACGCAGTATTTT CASSFLAGGTDTQYF
- TRBJ2-1 TRBD2 TRBV9 TGTGCCAGCAGCGTAGCTACAGGACTAGCGGGGGGTTTTAGTGAGCAGTTCTTC CASSVATGLAGGFSEQFF
- TRBJ2-4 TRBD1 TRBV19 TGTGCCAGTAGTACTCAGACAGGGACCAAAAACATTCAGTACTTC CASSTQTGTKNIQYF
- TRBJ2-1 TRBD2 TRBV6-4 TGTGCCAGCAGAAGAAGCGGGAGGGCCAATGAGCAGTTCTTC CASRRSGRANEQFF
- TRBJ1-2 TRBD1 TRBV28 TGTGCCAGCAGCCCCCTCGACAGGGGTATTGACTATGGCTACACCTTC CASSPLDRGIDYGYTF
- TRBJ2-1 - TRBV7-3 TGTGCCAGCAGCTTAGGGGGTGAGCAGTTCTTC CASSLGGEQFF
- TRBJ2-7 - TRBV7-3 TGTGCCAGCAGCCTAGACCGGGCTAAGGGGCAGTACTTC CASSLDRAKGQYF
- TRBJ1-2 - TRBV18 TGTGCCAGCTCACCACGGGGGCAGGATGGCTACACCTTC CASSPRGQDGYTF
- TRBJ2-1 TRBD2 TRBV27 TGTGCCAGCAGTCTCGGGACTAGCGGGAGAAGGATGTTCTTC CASSLGTSGRRMFF
- TRBJ2-3 TRBD2 TRBV9 TGTGCCAGCAGTCGTCAGCGGGGGGCAAGCACAGATACGCAGTATTTT CASSRQRGASTDTQYF
- TRBJ1-3 - TRBV9 TGTGCCAGCAGCGTAGTAGGGTATGGAAACACCATATATTTT CASSVVGYGNTIYF
- TRBJ1-1 TRBD1 TRBV29-1 TGCAGCGGACAGGGGGTCGGCACTGAAGCTTTCTTT CSGQGVGTEAFF